Following are 5 T cell receptor beta chains from one sample sequenced in a study of CD8 T cells in Susac syndrome. Roughly 0.45 to 1 ug RNA was reverse transcribed with random hexamers. TCRdb passed the immunoSEQ multiplex PCR reads through MiXCR, listing each CDR3 protein once. This sample yields 100,000 to 150,000 distinct CDR3 sequences, of which around 80% are seen a single time; approximately 0.51% belongs to the top ten. The sample comprised CD8+ T cells from PBMCs. The receptors originated from a human donor with multiple sclerosis.

This chain connects TRBV9 to TRBJ2-5; D is possibly TRBD2 (7 bases). V shed 4 bases and J shed 2 bases, with 18 bases lying between them. In germline, CDR1 is SGDLS, CDR2 YYNGEE. The CDR3 is 16 residues long. This CDR3 reads CASSSSRGARQETQYF. DNA for the CDR3: TGTGCCAGCAGCTCCTCCCGGGGGGCGCGGCAAGAGACCCAGTACTTC.

The V call is TRBV7-9, the J call TRBJ2-6; D is possibly TRBD2 (6 bases). The germline gives CDR1 SEHNR, CDR2 FQNEAQ (reference sequence). There are 15 residues in the CDR3. Trimming stripped 4 bases from V and 2 bases from J, with 9 bases between. This chain's CDR3 is CASSSSGPGANVLTF. The CDR3, as DNA: TGTGCCAGCAGCTCCAGCGGGCCTGGGGCCAACGTCCTGACTTTC.

Only one count was recorded for this clonotype. The chain has TRBV2 and TRBJ2-2; D may be TRBD2 (5 bases). V was shortened by 2 bases and J by 5 bases, with 15 bases between the two germline ends. CDR3 length: 16 amino acids. Germline V lookup: CDR1 SNHLY, CDR2 FYNNEI. Here the CDR3 reads CASSERGSGGTGELFF. The CDR3 region has the DNA TGTGCCAGCAGTGAAAGAGGGAGCGGTGGGACCGGGGAGCTGTTTTTT.

The V call is TRBV5-6, the J call TRBJ2-3; 10 bases agree with TRBD2. CDR3 length equals 18 residues. V lost 0 bases and J lost 2; bases outside the gene matches: 9. Germline V gene data show CDR1 as SGHDT and CDR2 as YYEEEE. The CDR3 protein is CASSLGSFLAGVTDTQYF. The CDR3 bases are TGTGCCAGCAGCTTGGGTTCGTTTCTAGCGGGAGTCACAGATACGCAGTATTTT.

Only one count was recorded for this clonotype. This chain links TRBV18 with TRBJ1-1, with D maybe TRBD1 (6 bases). The CDR3 length is 15 residues. Trimming removed 3 bases from V and 3 bases from J, with 14 bases in between. Germline values: CDR1 KGHSH, CDR2 LQKENI. CDR3 sequence: CASSPNGGGYTEAFF. The CDR3 region has the DNA TGTGCCAGCTCACCCAATGGGGGCGGGTACACTGAAGCTTTCTTT.